Each of the 2 T cell receptor beta chains below was sequenced from the same sample in a study of T cell responses to AZD1222 COVID-19 vaccine. TCRdb's copy holds only in-frame clones and misses some; the assay was immunoSEQ multiplex PCR. This table has over 110,000 clones, almost 90% appearing once. The source material was peripheral blood, sampled 28 days after the second AZD1222 dose. The receptors were gathered from an adult who received the AZD1222 COVID-19 vaccine.

The chain combines TRBV29-1 with TRBJ2-1; D is possibly TRBD2 (5 bases). Trimming removed 2 bases at V and 3 bases at J, with 11 bases between. The germline gives CDR1 SQVTM, CDR2 ANQGSEA. The CDR3 is 14 amino acids. The CDR3 protein is CSVENRGVYNEQFF. The DNA for the CDR3 is TGCAGCGTTGAAAATCGGGGAGTCTACAATGAGCAGTTCTTC.

This clone was recorded once. The gene calls are TRBV11-1 and TRBJ2-3; D possibly corresponds to TRBD2 (7 bases). The germline V gene has CDR1 SGHAT and CDR2 FQDESV (reference sequence). CDR3 length: 15 residues. Deletions cut 5 bases from V and 5 bases from J, with 17 bases between. The CDR3 nucleotides read TGTGCCAGCAGCCCAGAGGGGGGGTTCGTAGATACGCAGTATTTT. Its translation is CASSPEGGFVDTQYF.